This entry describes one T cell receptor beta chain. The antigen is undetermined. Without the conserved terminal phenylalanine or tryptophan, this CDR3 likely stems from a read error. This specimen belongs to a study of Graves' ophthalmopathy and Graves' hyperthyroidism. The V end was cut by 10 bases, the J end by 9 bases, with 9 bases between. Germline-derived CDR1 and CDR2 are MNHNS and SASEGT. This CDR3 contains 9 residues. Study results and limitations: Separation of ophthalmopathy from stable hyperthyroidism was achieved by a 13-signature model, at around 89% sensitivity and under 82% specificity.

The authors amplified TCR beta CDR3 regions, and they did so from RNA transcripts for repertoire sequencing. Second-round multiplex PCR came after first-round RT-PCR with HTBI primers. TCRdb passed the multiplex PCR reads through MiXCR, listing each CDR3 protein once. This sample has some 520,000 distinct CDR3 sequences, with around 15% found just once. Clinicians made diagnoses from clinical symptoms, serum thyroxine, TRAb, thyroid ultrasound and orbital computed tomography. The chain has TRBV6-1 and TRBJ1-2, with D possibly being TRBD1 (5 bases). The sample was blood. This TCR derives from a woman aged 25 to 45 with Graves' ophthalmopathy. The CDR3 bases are TGTGCCACGTCGGGACGCTACACCCTC. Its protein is CATSGRYTL.